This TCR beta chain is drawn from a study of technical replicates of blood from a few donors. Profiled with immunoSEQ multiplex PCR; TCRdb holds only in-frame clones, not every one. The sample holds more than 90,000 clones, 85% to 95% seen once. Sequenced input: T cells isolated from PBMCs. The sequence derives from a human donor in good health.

The CDR3 nucleotides read TGTGCCAGCTCACCGGGACAGGCTTTTCAGCCCCAGCATTTT. Translating gives CASSPGQAFQPQHF. This chain connects TRBV18 to TRBJ1-5, with TRBD1 identical over 8 bases. The germline V gene encodes CDR1 KGHSH and CDR2 LQKENI. V dropped 3 bases and J dropped 6; count of bases not matched to a gene: 4. The CDR3 has 14 residues.